Presented here are 2 T cell receptor beta chains from one specimen sequenced in a study of cytomegalovirus exposure and HLA in healthy donors (dated by TCRdb to about 2017). The library was prepared using the immunoSEQ multiplex PCR assay. TCRdb holds this immuneACCESS table with in-frame rearrangements only. Some clones are missing; in checked studies, unresolved V genes explain under half, and the rest has no known cause. The sample records some 170,000 clones, roughly 86% of which are singletons. Roughly 2.6% of the sample comes from the top ten. The sample comprised PBMCs. The receptors were sampled from a man aged 18 to 30 in good health and CMV-seropositive.

The chain is built from TRBV6-5 and TRBJ2-2; 7 bases are shared with TRBD1. There are 15 residues in the CDR3. CDR1 is MNHEY, CDR2 SVGAGI, per germline. V shed 6 bases, J shed 3 bases, and the junction held 7 bases outside the gene matches. CDR3 sequence: CASRHRDSYTGELFF. CDR3 coding DNA: TGTGCCAGCAGACACCGGGACAGCTACACCGGGGAGCTGTTTTTT.

The chain recombines TRBV5-1 with TRBJ1-4; TRBD1 agrees at 8 bases. V trimming: 2 bases; J trimming: 2 bases; junction bases outside the gene matches: 2. From germline, CDR1 is SGHRS and CDR2 YFSETQ. This CDR3 region has 15 residues. This chain's CDR3 is CASSFRDRTNEKLFF. Written as DNA, the CDR3 is TGCGCCAGCAGCTTTCGGGACAGGACTAATGAAAAACTGTTTTTT.